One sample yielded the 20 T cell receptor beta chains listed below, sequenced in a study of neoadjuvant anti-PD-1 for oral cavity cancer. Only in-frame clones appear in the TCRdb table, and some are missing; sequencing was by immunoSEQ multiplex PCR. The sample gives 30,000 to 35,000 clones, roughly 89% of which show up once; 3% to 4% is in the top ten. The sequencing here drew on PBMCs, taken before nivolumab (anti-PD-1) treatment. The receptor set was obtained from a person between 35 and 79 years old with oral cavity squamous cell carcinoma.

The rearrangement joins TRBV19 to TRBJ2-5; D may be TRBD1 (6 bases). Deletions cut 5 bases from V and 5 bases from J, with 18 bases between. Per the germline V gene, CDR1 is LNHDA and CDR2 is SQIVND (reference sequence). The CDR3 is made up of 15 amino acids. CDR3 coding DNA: TGTGCCAGTAGTGCCCTCAGGGGTAAGAGGGAGACCCAGTACTTC. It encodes CASSALRGKRETQYF.

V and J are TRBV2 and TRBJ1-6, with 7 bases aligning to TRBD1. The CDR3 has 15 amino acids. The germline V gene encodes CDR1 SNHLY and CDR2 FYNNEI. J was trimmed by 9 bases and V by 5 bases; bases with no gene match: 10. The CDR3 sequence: CASSQDRVIISPLHF. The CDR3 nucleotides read TGTGCCAGCAGTCAAGACAGGGTAATTATTTCACCCCTCCACTTT.

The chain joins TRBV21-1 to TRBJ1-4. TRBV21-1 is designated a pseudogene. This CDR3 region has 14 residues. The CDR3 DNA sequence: TGTGCCAGCAGTCAAGACGGCCTCAATGAAAAACTGTTTTTT. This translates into CASSQDGLNEKLFF.

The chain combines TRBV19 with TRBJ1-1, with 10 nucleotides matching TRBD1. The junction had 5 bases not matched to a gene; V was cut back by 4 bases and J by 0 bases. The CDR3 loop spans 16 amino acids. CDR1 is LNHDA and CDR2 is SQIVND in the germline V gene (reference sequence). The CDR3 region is CASSTPGQGMNTEAFF. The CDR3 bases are TGTGCCAGTAGTACGCCGGGACAGGGGATGAACACTGAAGCTTTCTTT.

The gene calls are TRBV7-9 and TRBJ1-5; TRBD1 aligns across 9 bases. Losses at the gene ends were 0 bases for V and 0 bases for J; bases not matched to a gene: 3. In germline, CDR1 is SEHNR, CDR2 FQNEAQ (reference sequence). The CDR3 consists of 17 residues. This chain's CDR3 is CASSLARDRDSNQPQHF. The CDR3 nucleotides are TGTGCCAGCAGCTTAGCCCGGGACAGGGATAGCAATCAGCCCCAGCATTTT.

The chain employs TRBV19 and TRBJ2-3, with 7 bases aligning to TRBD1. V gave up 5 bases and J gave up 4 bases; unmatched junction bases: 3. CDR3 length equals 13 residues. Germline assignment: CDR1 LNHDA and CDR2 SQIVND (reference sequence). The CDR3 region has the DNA TGTGCCAGTAGTGTACAGGGGTCAGATACGCAGTATTTT. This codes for CASSVQGSDTQYF.

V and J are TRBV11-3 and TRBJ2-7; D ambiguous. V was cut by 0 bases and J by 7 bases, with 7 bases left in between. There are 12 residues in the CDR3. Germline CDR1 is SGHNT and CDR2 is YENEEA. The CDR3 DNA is TGTGCCAGCAGCTTAGAGCTGGGGGAGCAGTACTTC. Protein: CASSLELGEQYF.

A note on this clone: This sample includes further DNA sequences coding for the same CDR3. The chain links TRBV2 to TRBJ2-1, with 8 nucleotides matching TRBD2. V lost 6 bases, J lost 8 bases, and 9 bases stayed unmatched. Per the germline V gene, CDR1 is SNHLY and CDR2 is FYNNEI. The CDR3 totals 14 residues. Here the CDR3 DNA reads TGTGCCAGCAGCTTAGCGGGGCCCGGGGATGAGCAGTTCTTC. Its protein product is CASSLAGPGDEQFF.

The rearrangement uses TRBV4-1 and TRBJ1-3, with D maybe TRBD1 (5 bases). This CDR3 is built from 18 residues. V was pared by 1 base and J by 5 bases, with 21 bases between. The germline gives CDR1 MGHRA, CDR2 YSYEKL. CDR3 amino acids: CASSQGYGDRRLRNTIYF. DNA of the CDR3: TGCGCCAGCAGCCAAGGATACGGGGACCGACGTCTAAGAAACACCATATATTTT.

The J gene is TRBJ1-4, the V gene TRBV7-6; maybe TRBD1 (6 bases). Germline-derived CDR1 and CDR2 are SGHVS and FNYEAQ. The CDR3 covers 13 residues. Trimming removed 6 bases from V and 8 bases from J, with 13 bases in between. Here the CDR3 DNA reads TGTGCCAGCAGAGGAGGGGGTCGAGAAAAACTGTTTTTT. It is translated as CASRGGGREKLFF.

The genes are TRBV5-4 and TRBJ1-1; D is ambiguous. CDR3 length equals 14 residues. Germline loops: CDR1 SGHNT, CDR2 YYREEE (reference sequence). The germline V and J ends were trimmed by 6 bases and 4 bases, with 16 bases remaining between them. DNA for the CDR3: TGTGCCAGCACCCCTAACAGACTCAGCACTGAAGCTTTCTTT. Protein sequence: CASTPNRLSTEAFF.

This chain's CDR3 is CASRRQGRKGETQYF. DNA of the CDR3: TGTGCCAGTAGGCGACAGGGAAGGAAAGGAGAGACCCAGTACTTC. This chain joins TRBV19 and TRBJ2-5, with 7 bases lining up with TRBD1. CDR1 and CDR2 (germline): LNHDA, SQIVND (reference sequence). The CDR3 spans 15 residues. V trimming: 6 bases; J trimming: 4 bases; junction bases outside the gene matches: 11.

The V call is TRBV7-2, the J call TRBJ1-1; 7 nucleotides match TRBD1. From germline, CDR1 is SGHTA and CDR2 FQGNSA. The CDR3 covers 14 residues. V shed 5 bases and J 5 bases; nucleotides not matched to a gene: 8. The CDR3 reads CASSTQGGRTEAFF. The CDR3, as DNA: TGTGCCAGCAGCACCCAGGGGGGTAGGACTGAAGCTTTCTTT.

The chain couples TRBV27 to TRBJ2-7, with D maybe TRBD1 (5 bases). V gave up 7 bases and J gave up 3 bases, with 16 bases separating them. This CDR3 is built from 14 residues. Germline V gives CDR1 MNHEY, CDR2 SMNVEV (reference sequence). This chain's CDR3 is CASMKGRAYYEQYF. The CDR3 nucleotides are TGTGCCAGCATGAAAGGCAGGGCCTACTACGAGCAGTACTTC.

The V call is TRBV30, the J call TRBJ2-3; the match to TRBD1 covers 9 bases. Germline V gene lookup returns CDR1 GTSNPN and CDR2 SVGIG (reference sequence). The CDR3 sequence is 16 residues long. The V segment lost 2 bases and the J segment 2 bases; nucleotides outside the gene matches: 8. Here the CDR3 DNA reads TGTGCCTGGAGTCCTGGTGGACAGGGGATCACAGATACGCAGTATTTT. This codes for CAWSPGGQGITDTQYF.

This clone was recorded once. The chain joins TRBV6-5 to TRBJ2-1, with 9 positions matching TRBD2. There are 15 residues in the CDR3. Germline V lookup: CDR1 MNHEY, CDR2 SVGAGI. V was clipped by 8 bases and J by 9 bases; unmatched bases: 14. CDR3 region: CASWGGTSSFGEQFF. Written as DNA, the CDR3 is TGTGCCAGCTGGGGTGGGACTAGCTCCTTTGGTGAGCAGTTCTTC.

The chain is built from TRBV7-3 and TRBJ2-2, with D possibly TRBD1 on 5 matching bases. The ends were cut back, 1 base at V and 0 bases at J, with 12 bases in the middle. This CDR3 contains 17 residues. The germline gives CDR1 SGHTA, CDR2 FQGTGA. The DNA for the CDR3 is TGTGCCAGCAGCTTAAATCGCGACAGATCGAACACCGGGGAGCTGTTTTTT. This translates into CASSLNRDRSNTGELFF.

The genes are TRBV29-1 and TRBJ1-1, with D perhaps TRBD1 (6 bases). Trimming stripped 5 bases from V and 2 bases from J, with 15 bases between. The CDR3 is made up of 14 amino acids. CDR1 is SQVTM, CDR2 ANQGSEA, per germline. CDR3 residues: CSVSQGGGNTEAFF. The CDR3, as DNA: TGCAGCGTTTCTCAGGGAGGGGGTAACACTGAAGCTTTCTTT.

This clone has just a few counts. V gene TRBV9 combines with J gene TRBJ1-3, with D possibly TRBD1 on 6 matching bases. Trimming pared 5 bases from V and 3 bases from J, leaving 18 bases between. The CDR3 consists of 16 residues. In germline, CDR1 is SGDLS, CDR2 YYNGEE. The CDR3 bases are TGTGCCAGCAGTCATAGTACGACAGGCAGTGGAAACACCATATATTTT. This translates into CASSHSTTGSGNTIYF.

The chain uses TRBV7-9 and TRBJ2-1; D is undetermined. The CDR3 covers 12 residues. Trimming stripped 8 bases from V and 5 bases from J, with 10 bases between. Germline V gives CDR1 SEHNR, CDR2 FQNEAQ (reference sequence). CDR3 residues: CASVRQNNEQFF. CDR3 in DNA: TGTGCCAGCGTACGCCAAAACAATGAGCAGTTCTTC.